This TCR beta chain was sequenced during a study of T cell responses to AZD1222 COVID-19 vaccine. Overall study findings and caveats: Recipients of two AZD1222 doses showed rising Spike-specific TCR breadth and depth. The peak T cell response came first, and repertoires were sampled only after it. Baseline serostatus was positive in only a handful of AZD1222 recipients.

As to this clone: Its target is unknown.

Sequencing was performed with immunoSEQ multiplex PCR; in TCRdb, only in-frame clones are kept and a portion is missing. This repertoire shows around 28,000 clones, just under 80% found once; its top ten account for roughly 5.9%. Looked up from germline, CDR1 is KGHDR and CDR2 is SFDVKD. Trimming shortened V by 4 bases and J by 5 bases, and 18 bases separated the two germline ends. The length of the CDR3 is 16 residues. This receptor was taken from an adult in good health. The chain is built from TRBV24-1 and TRBJ2-3; D is perhaps TRBD2 (7 bases). The specimen was peripheral blood, collected on day 0 of AZD1222 vaccination. The chain's CDR3 is CATSERREGGRDTQYF. Here the CDR3 DNA reads TGTGCCACCAGTGAACGCCGAGAGGGGGGGCGAGATACGCAGTATTTT.